This T cell receptor (beta chain) is drawn from a study of regulatory T cells in long-lasting Graves disease. Across the study: Freshly diagnosed Graves' patients had used antithyroid drugs for under 3 months.

With 1 base removed from V and 3 bases from J, the gap between germline ends came to 12 bases. Looked up from germline, CDR1 is LGHNA and CDR2 is YSLEER. The CDR3 loop spans 15 amino acids. TCR beta libraries were built with iRepertoire HTBI primers and Arm-PCR of CDR3 regions. TCRdb processed the multiplex PCR reads anew with MiXCR; each CDR3 protein has one entry. The data contain around 320,000 distinct CDR3 sequences, 16% of them seen just once; the ten biggest clones take up roughly 27%. The time point denotes: newly diagnosed GD, antithyroid drugs for less than 3 months. The TCR library was prepared using RNA isolated from PBMCs. A further study also used this sample, focusing on T cells in Graves' hyperthyroidism and ophthalmopathy. That publication notes: Hyperthyroidism was newly diagnosed in patients aged 18 to 65 (duration under 2 months). The study used the HTBI primer set for a first-round RT-PCR of the TCR CDR3.

The specimen comprised peripheral blood mononuclear cells (PBMCs), sampled at new diagnosis, from a patient treated with antithyroid drugs. This chain uses TRBV4-3 with TRBJ1-1, with a tentative D call TRBD1 (6 bases). The clonotype originates from a man aged 40-49 years with Graves disease. The DNA of the CDR3 is TGCGCCAGCAGCCAAGTGGCAGGGGCGGACACTGAAGCTTTCTTT. Its protein is CASSQVAGADTEAFF.